These 11 T cell receptor beta chains share one sample of origin, sequenced in a study of blood T cell repertoires in COVID-19. Using immunoSEQ multiplex PCR, the repertoire was profiled, and TCRdb retains in-frame clones only, with some absent. This table holds nearly 300,000 clones, 70% to 85% found once. What was sequenced was peripheral blood. These receptor sequences come from a human donor with COVID-19, enrolled during active disease. The donor label of this sample is uncertain.

This clone was counted once. The chain couples TRBV7-2 to TRBJ2-5; no definite D call. CDR1 and CDR2 from the germline V gene are SGHTA and FQGNSA. The length of the CDR3 is 15 residues. The V gene lost 1 base and the J gene lost 5 bases, with 14 bases spanning the gap. CDR3: CASSLGFQARETQYF. CDR3 in DNA: TGTGCCAGCAGCTTAGGCTTCCAGGCCAGGGAGACCCAGTACTTC.

This clone occurred once. The gene calls are TRBV30 and TRBJ2-3; 8 nucleotides agree with TRBD1. This CDR3 is built from 12 residues. Germline values: CDR1 GTSNPN, CDR2 SVGIG (reference sequence). The J segment lost 4 bases and the V segment lost 6 bases, leaving 3 bases of the junction unmatched. For the CDR3, the DNA is TGTGCCTGCGGACAGGGCTCAGATACGCAGTATTTT. It encodes CACGQGSDTQYF.

This rearrangement joins TRBV19 to TRBJ2-1; no firm D call. This CDR3 has 16 amino acids. V gave up 5 bases and J gave up 0 bases, with 14 bases separating them. Germline CDR1 and CDR2: LNHDA and SQIVND (reference sequence). The CDR3 reads CASSPNFYDSYNEQFF. CDR3 in DNA: TGTGCCAGTAGTCCGAACTTCTATGACTCCTACAATGAGCAGTTCTTC.

The gene calls are TRBV6-5 and TRBJ2-7; 8 bases are a match to TRBD2. J gave up 5 bases and V 5 bases, and 11 bases lay outside the gene matches. The CDR3 sequence is 15 residues long. Per the germline V gene, CDR1 is MNHEY and CDR2 is SVGAGI. The CDR3 region is CASSLPNAREDEQYF. Written as DNA, the CDR3 is TGTGCCAGCAGTCTTCCTAACGCGCGGGAGGACGAGCAGTACTTC.

This clone appeared once. This chain's CDR3 is CASSQDWGGSRPGELFF. For the CDR3, the DNA is TGCGCCAGCAGCCAAGATTGGGGCGGGAGTAGGCCCGGGGAGCTGTTTTTT. This rearrangement joins TRBV4-1 to TRBJ2-2, with 7 nucleotides matching TRBD2. Germline CDR1 reads MGHRA; CDR2 reads YSYEKL. The junction had 10 bases not matched to a gene; V was cut back by 0 bases and J by 6 bases. CDR3 size: 17 residues.

The V gene is TRBV7-3, the J gene TRBJ1-5, with D tentatively TRBD1 (6 bases). This CDR3 spans 15 amino acids. The ends were cut back, 5 bases at V and 0 bases at J, with 11 bases in the middle. Germline V gives CDR1 SGHTA, CDR2 FQGTGA. CDR3 DNA sequence: TGTGCCAGCAGCCAAGGGGACACTAGCAATCAGCCCCAGCATTTT. Its translation is CASSQGDTSNQPQHF.

The genes are TRBV7-2 and TRBJ2-2; D perhaps matches TRBD2 (6 bases). The CDR3 spans 15 residues. Looked up from germline, CDR1 is SGHTA and CDR2 is FQGNSA. V was pared by 5 bases and J by 5 bases, with 15 bases between. In DNA form, the CDR3 reads TGTGCCAGCAGCCCGGGAAGGGAGGCGACCGGGGAGCTGTTTTTT. Protein: CASSPGREATGELFF. The whole variable domain, remainder taken from reference TRBV7-2 and TRBJ2-2, is GAGVSQSPSNKVTEKGKDVELRCDPISGHTALYWYRQSLGQGLEFLIYFQGNSAPDKSGLPSDRFSAERTGGSVSTLTIQRTQQEDSAVYLCASSPGREATGELFFGEGSRLTVL.

The V gene is TRBV9, the J gene TRBJ1-3; unclear D gene. This CDR3 region has 13 residues. Germline V gene lookup returns CDR1 SGDLS and CDR2 YYNGEE. Trimming stripped 4 bases from V and 2 bases from J, with 7 bases between. The chain's CDR3 is CASSILPGNTIYF. The CDR3 DNA reads as TGTGCCAGCAGCATCCTTCCTGGAAACACCATATATTTT.

This sequence joins TRBV12-3 or TRBV12-4 and TRBJ2-1; TRBD1 aligns across 8 bases. V was clipped by 0 bases and J by 12 bases; unmatched bases: 4. There are 13 residues in the CDR3. The CDR3 coding sequence is TGTGCCAGCAGTTTAGCCCACGGGACAGGGCAGTTCTTC. Protein: CASSLAHGTGQFF.

This clone was counted a few times. The chain couples TRBV5-4 to TRBJ2-3, with a tentative D call TRBD2 (5 bases). There are 15 residues in the CDR3. V lost 2 bases and J lost 3, with 13 bases in between. Germline assignment: CDR1 SGHNT and CDR2 YYREEE (reference sequence). For the CDR3, the DNA is TGTGCCAGCAGCTTTAAGGACTCGGTAACAGATACGCAGTATTTT. As protein: CASSFKDSVTDTQYF.

The CDR3: CASSHRDTQKRAYTF. In DNA form, the CDR3 reads TGTGCCAGCAGCCACCGGGACACCCAAAAAAGGGCCTACACCTTC. The chain joins TRBV7-3 to TRBJ1-2; D is possibly TRBD1 (6 bases). The V and J ends lost 5 bases and 10 bases respectively, with 23 bases between them. The germline V gene encodes CDR1 SGHTA and CDR2 FQGTGA. The CDR3 contains 15 residues.